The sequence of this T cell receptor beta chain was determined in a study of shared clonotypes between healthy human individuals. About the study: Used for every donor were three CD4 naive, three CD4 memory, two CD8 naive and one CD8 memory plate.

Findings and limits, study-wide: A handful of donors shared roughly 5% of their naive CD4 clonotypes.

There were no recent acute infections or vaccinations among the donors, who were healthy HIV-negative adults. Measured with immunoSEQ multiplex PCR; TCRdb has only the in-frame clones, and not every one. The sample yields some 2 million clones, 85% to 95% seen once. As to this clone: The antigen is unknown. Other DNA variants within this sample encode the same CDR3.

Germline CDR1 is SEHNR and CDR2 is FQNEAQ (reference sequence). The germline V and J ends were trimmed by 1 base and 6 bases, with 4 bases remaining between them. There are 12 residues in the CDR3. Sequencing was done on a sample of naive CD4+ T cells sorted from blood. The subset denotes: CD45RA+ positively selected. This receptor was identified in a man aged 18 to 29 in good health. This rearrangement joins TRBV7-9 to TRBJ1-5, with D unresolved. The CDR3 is CASSLDGQPQHF. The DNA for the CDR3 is TGTGCCAGCAGCTTAGACGGTCAGCCCCAGCATTTT.